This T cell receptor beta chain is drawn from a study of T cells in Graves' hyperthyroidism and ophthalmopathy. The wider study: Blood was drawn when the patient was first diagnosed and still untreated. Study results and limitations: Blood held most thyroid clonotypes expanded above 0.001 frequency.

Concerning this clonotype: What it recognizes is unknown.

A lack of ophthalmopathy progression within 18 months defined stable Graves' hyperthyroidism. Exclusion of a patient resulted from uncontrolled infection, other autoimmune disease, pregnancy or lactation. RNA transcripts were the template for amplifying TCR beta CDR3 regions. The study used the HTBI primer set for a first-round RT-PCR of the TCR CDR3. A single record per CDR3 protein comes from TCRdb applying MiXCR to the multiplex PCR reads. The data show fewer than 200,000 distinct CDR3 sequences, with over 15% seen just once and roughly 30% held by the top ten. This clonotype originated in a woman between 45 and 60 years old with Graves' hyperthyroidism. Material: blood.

The DNA of the CDR3 is TGCGCCAGCAGCGCCTCGATAATGAGCACAGATACGCAGTATTTT. Its translation: CASSASIMSTDTQYF. The gene calls are TRBV5-1 and TRBJ2-3; D uncertain. The ends were cut back, 4 bases at V and 0 bases at J, with 12 bases in the middle. The germline gives CDR1 SGHRS, CDR2 YFSETQ. The CDR3 runs to 15 residues.